This T cell receptor (beta chain) is from a study of blood T cells in healthy people across ages. Findings and limits, study-wide: Diversity was estimated from one million T cells, and these estimates were considered underestimates.

It was with a sample-barcoded 5' primer and a J-beta primer mix that a second PCR of roughly 6 to 11 cycles was run. TCRdb redid the calling of the 5' RACE reads with MiXCR, one entry per CDR3 protein. The table has hundreds of thousands of distinct CDR3 sequences, under 25% seen once. This clonotype was observed many times. The antigen is not known. Germline lookup yields CDR1 KGHDR and CDR2 SFDVKD. This CDR3 spans 14 amino acids. The V segment lost 3 bases and the J segment 7 bases; nucleotides outside the gene matches: 7. This chain links TRBV24-1 with TRBJ2-5; 7 nucleotides line up with TRBD2. Sequencing was performed on blood. The clonotype comes from a man aged 65 to 79 in good health. The CDR3 DNA reads as TGTGCCACCAGTGATGGCGGGAGTCCTGGGACCCAGTACTTC. Translating it yields CATSDGGSPGTQYF.